One and the same sample provided the 26 T cell receptor beta chains below, sequenced in a study of blood T cell repertoires in COVID-19. The repertoire was sequenced with immunoSEQ multiplex PCR; TCRdb's copy has only in-frame clones and lacks some. The sample has around 78,000 clones, 90% seen once. Sequenced input: peripheral blood. Source of these receptors: a woman aged 50 to 60 in a cohort sampled during active COVID-19.

This clone was counted once. The V gene is TRBV11-2, the J gene TRBJ1-6, with 7 bases that match TRBD1. Germline CDR1 SGHAT, CDR2 FQNNGV. With V trimmed by 5 bases and J by 2 bases, 3 bases remained unmatched. The length of the CDR3 is 15 residues. The CDR3 coding sequence is TGTGCCAGCAGCCTCAGGGGGACCTATAATTCACCCCTCCACTTT. Translated, it gives CASSLRGTYNSPLHF.

The rearrangement uses TRBV28 and TRBJ1-2; no clear D. The CDR3 loop spans 15 amino acids. The germline gives CDR1 MDHEN, CDR2 SYDVKM. The V end lost 6 bases, the J end lost 1 base, and 15 bases lay between the germline ends. The CDR3 region has the DNA TGTGCCAGCAGGTCCAACGAGCCCATTAACTATGGCTACACCTTC. Its translation: CASRSNEPINYGYTF.

This chain uses TRBV24-1 with TRBJ2-1; 8 nucleotides align to TRBD2. The CDR3 loop spans 16 amino acids. J gave up 1 base and V 4 bases, and 5 bases lay outside the gene matches. CDR1 KGHDR and CDR2 SFDVKD come from the germline V gene. The CDR3 region is CATSDRERESYNEQFF. The CDR3, as DNA: TGTGCCACCAGTGACCGGGAGCGGGAGTCCTACAATGAGCAGTTCTTC.

This rearrangement joins TRBV27 to TRBJ2-7; 7 nucleotides line up with TRBD1. This CDR3 is built from 15 residues. The V gene end was trimmed by 4 bases and the J gene end by 0 bases; junction bases not matched to a gene: 6. Per the germline V gene, CDR1 is MNHEY and CDR2 is SMNVEV (reference sequence). The CDR3 sequence: CASSSPGTASYEQYF. CDR3 nucleotides: TGTGCCAGCAGTTCCCCCGGGACAGCCTCCTACGAGCAGTACTTC.

This chain links TRBV10-3 with TRBJ1-4; tentatively, D is TRBD1 (5 bases). CDR1 is ENHRY, CDR2 SYGVKD, per germline. This CDR3 contains 14 residues. V was trimmed by 11 bases and J by 0 bases, leaving 13 bases between them. This CDR3 is CAAGPGATNEKLFF. In DNA form, the CDR3 reads TGTGCCGCGGGGCCGGGGGCAACTAATGAAAAACTGTTTTTT.

This clone was seen only once. The chain joins TRBV7-8 to TRBJ2-7; TRBD1 matches 9 bases. Per germline, CDR1 SGHVS and CDR2 FQNEAQ. The V segment lost 6 bases and the J segment 7 bases; nucleotides outside the gene matches: 10. This CDR3 region has 14 residues. CDR3 sequence (DNA): TGTGCCAGCAGGCCGGGACAGGGAGTTGGGGAGCAGTACTTC. Its protein product is CASRPGQGVGEQYF.

The chain has TRBV6-5 and TRBJ2-7; D possibly corresponds to TRBD1 (6 bases). The CDR3 is 14 residues long. The germline V gene has CDR1 MNHEY and CDR2 SVGAGI. V was clipped by 0 bases and J by 7 bases, with 13 bases between them. The CDR3 here is CASSYSDRRTEQYF. CDR3 DNA sequence: TGTGCCAGCAGTTACTCCGACAGGAGGACGGAGCAGTACTTC.

The chain recombines TRBV28 with TRBJ2-5; 9 bases match TRBD2. Trimming took 3 bases from V and 2 from J; bases not matched to a gene: 4. This CDR3 has 15 residues. Germline values: CDR1 MDHEN, CDR2 SYDVKM. The CDR3 here is CASSFRLAEQETQYF. The CDR3 DNA reads TGTGCCAGCAGTTTCCGACTAGCGGAACAAGAGACCCAGTACTTC.

The gene calls are TRBV11-2 and TRBJ2-1; 8 bases align to TRBD1. The germline CDR1 and CDR2 sequences are SGHAT and FQNNGV. This CDR3 contains 16 residues. Trimming removed 2 bases from V and 7 bases from J; junction bases left unmatched: 10. The CDR3 region is CASSLSWTGQRNEQFF. The DNA of the CDR3 is TGTGCCAGCAGCTTAAGTTGGACAGGGCAGAGGAATGAGCAGTTCTTC.

V usage is TRBV5-1 and J usage is TRBJ2-2; 13 bases line up with TRBD2. Germline V CDR1 and CDR2: SGHRS, YFSETQ. V lost 5 bases and J lost 0; bases outside the gene matches: 4. The CDR3 sequence is 17 residues long. CDR3 amino acids: CASRWTSGSPNTGELFF. CDR3 in DNA: TGCGCCAGCAGATGGACTAGCGGGAGCCCGAACACCGGGGAGCTGTTTTTT.

Written as DNA, the CDR3 is TGTGCCAGCAGCTCCAGACTGTTGTACCAAGAGACCCAGTACTTC. It is translated as CASSSRLLYQETQYF. V usage is TRBV5-4 and J usage is TRBJ2-5; D remains ambiguous. The CDR3 runs to 15 residues. Germline V gene sequence: CDR1 SGHNT, CDR2 YYREEE (reference sequence). Deletions cut 3 bases from V and 0 bases from J, with 12 bases between.

The J gene is TRBJ1-2, the V gene TRBV7-3; D uncertain. CDR3 length: 13 residues. Germline assignment: CDR1 SGHTA and CDR2 FQGTGA. Trimming cost V 5 bases and J 1 base, with 8 bases left between them. The DNA for the CDR3 is TGTGCCAGCAGCGCCCCAGATAACTATGGCTACACCTTC. Its protein is CASSAPDNYGYTF.

The CDR3 region is CASSPHKMLTDTQYF. CDR3 nucleotides: TGTGCCAGCAGTCCTCACAAGATGCTCACAGATACGCAGTATTTT. This chain connects TRBV27 to TRBJ2-3, with no clear D. Germline V gene lookup returns CDR1 MNHEY and CDR2 SMNVEV (reference sequence). The CDR3 runs 15 residues. Trimming removed 5 bases from V and 2 bases from J, with 14 bases in between.

Notes on this clone: An end of the junction differs from the germline gene, which may be a read error. The chain is built from TRBV19 and TRBJ2-1, with TRBD1 identical over 8 bases. Germline CDR1 is LNHDA and CDR2 is SQIVND (reference sequence). The CDR3 runs to 13 residues. CDR3 sequence reads: CASSLDRGDEQFF. DNA of the CDR3: TGTGCCAGTAGTTTAGACAGGGGCGATGAGCAGTTCTTC.

This chain connects TRBV19 to TRBJ1-5, with 9 positions matching TRBD1. V shed 5 bases, J shed 8 bases, and the junction held 13 bases outside the gene matches. This CDR3 is 16 amino acids long. From germline, CDR1 is LNHDA and CDR2 SQIVND (reference sequence). CDR3 nucleotides: TGTGCCAGTAGTCCCGTGGACAGGGGTCTGGTCGAGCCCCAGCATTTT. This sequence encodes CASSPVDRGLVEPQHF.

This clone was counted a single time. The chain uses TRBV7-2 and TRBJ2-4; 7 positions match TRBD2. The CDR3 length is 15 residues. Germline lookup yields CDR1 SGHTA and CDR2 FQGNSA. After removal of 5 bases from V and 5 bases from J, the junction contained 9 bases not matched to a gene. CDR3 sequence reads: CASSPWGGIQNIQYF. For the CDR3, the DNA is TGTGCCAGCAGCCCCTGGGGGGGGATTCAAAACATTCAGTACTTC.

This chain uses TRBV3-1 (or the pseudogene TRBV3-2) with TRBJ1-6, with D possibly TRBD1 on 6 matching bases. V lost 7 bases to trimming and J lost 7 bases, with 11 bases between them. This CDR3 has 13 amino acids. Germline lookup yields CDR1 LGHDT and CDR2 YNNKEL (reference sequence). The CDR3: CASTRGGNSPLHF. In DNA, the CDR3 is TGTGCCAGCACGAGGGGGGGAAATTCACCCCTCCACTTT.

This clone was seen just once. The chain uses TRBV18 and TRBJ2-1, with a tentative D call TRBD2 (6 bases). With 3 bases removed from V and 6 bases from J, the gap between germline ends came to 12 bases. This CDR3 is built from 14 residues. Germline V lookup: CDR1 KGHSH, CDR2 LQKENI. The CDR3 is CASSPGLNSNEQFF. The CDR3 DNA reads as TGTGCCAGCTCACCGGGACTGAACTCCAATGAGCAGTTCTTC.

The rearrangement links TRBV6-5 to TRBJ1-5, with 9 bases fitting TRBD1. The germline CDR1 and CDR2 sequences are MNHEY and SVGAGI. CDR3 length: 15 residues. V dropped 6 bases and J dropped 6; count of bases not matched to a gene: 9. The CDR3: CASRLAGTGFQPQHF. CDR3 sequence (DNA): TGTGCCAGCAGACTAGCCGGGACAGGGTTTCAGCCCCAGCATTTT.

The CDR3 region has the DNA TGTGCCCACCGGGACAGGGAGACAGATACGCAGTATTTT. As protein: CAHRDRETDTQYF. The chain couples TRBV28 to TRBJ2-3; 9 nucleotides agree with TRBD1. Per the germline V gene, CDR1 is MDHEN and CDR2 is SYDVKM. The V gene end was trimmed by 11 bases and the J gene end by 3 bases; junction bases not matched to a gene: 6. The CDR3 is 13 residues long.

The chain employs TRBV9 and TRBJ2-2, with TRBD1 matching 7 bases. The V and J ends lost 3 bases and 5 bases, in that order; junction bases with no gene match: 10. In germline, CDR1 is SGDLS, CDR2 YYNGEE. This CDR3 contains 16 residues. CDR3 sequence: CASSASRGLGTGELFF. CDR3 bases: TGTGCCAGCAGCGCCTCGAGGGGGCTCGGGACCGGGGAGCTGTTTTTT. Full variable domain (missing parts from reference TRBV9 and TRBJ2-2): DSGVTQTPKHLITATGQRVTLRCSPRSGDLSVYWYQQSLDQGLQFLIQYYNGEERAKGNILERFSAQQFPDLHSELNLSSLELGDSALYFCASSASRGLGTGELFFGEGSRLTVL.

Only one count was recorded for this clone. The J gene is TRBJ2-7, the V gene TRBV27; D possibly corresponds to TRBD2 (5 bases). V was shortened by 3 bases and J by 3 bases, with 12 bases between the two germline ends. CDR3 length: 14 amino acids. Looked up from germline, CDR1 is MNHEY and CDR2 is SMNVEV (reference sequence). CDR3 in amino acids: CASSLGGPYYEQYF. The CDR3, as DNA: TGTGCCAGCAGTTTGGGCGGGCCTTACTACGAGCAGTACTTC.

The V call is TRBV28, the J call TRBJ1-1, with a weak D call TRBD1 (5 bases). V lost 10 bases to trimming and J lost 4 bases, with 19 bases between them. Per the germline V gene, CDR1 is MDHEN and CDR2 is SYDVKM. This CDR3 spans 14 amino acids. For the CDR3, the DNA is TGTGCCACCAGAGGGAGGTCGGGGACCACTGAAGCTTTCTTT. It specifies CATRGRSGTTEAFF.

This clone has just a few counts. V is TRBV4-1 and J is TRBJ2-7; D is possibly TRBD2 (5 bases). With 1 base removed from V and 6 bases from J, the gap between germline ends came to 10 bases. The CDR3 contains 13 residues. Germline CDR1 reads MGHRA; CDR2 reads YSYEKL. The CDR3 DNA is TGCGCCAGCAGCCAAGTGGGAGACCGCGAGCAGTACTTC. Its protein product is CASSQVGDREQYF.

The chain joins TRBV5-1 to TRBJ2-4; 8 nucleotides align to TRBD2. V shed 4 bases and J 1 base; nucleotides not matched to a gene: 7. Germline V CDR1 and CDR2: SGHRS, YFSETQ. The CDR3 is made up of 16 amino acids. CDR3 nucleotides: TGCGCCAGCAGCCCGGGACTAGTCGGTGCCAAAAACATTCAGTACTTC. Translating gives CASSPGLVGAKNIQYF.

The gene calls are TRBV5-4 and TRBJ2-5; 8 positions match TRBD1. This CDR3 region has 15 residues. The germline gives CDR1 SGHNT, CDR2 YYREEE (reference sequence). J lost 2 bases, V lost 5 bases, and 8 bases had no gene match. As DNA, the CDR3 is TGTGCCAGCAGGTCTCTGGACAGGGCTCAAGAGACCCAGTACTTC. Residues: CASRSLDRAQETQYF.